Listed below are T cell receptor beta chains from one sample, sequenced in a study of naive and memory T cell subsets. MiXCR, run by TCRdb on the 5' RACE reads, gives a single entry per CDR3 protein. The sample includes 55,000 to 65,000 distinct CDR3 sequences, more than 6% of them seen just once. All receptors come from a female donor in good health. CDR3s include the opening cysteine and the closing phenylalanine or tryptophan. A D gene is named only where the DNA matches it firmly. Clone size is shown for a subset of rows, as once, few, many or a class of expanded clone.

cdr3_nt: TGTGCCAGTAGTTCCCAACAACGTTCGCCCACAGATACGCAGTATTTT; cdr3_aa: CASSSQQRSPTDTQYF; j_call: TRBJ2-3; d_call: NA; clone_size: NA; v_call: TRBV19
cdr3_nt: TGTGCCTGGGGGACAGGGGAGCAGTACTTC; cdr3_aa: CAWGTGEQYF; j_call: TRBJ2-7; d_call: TRBD1; clone_size: many; v_call: TRBV30
cdr3_nt: TGTGCCATCAGTGAGTCCTGGGATTGGGGCTACACCTTC; cdr3_aa: CAISESWDWGYTF; j_call: TRBJ1-2; d_call: NA; clone_size: few; v_call: TRBV10-3
cdr3_nt: TGCGCCAGCAGGTTGGACACAGATACGCAGTATTTT; cdr3_aa: CASRLDTDTQYF; j_call: TRBJ2-3; d_call: NA; clone_size: few; v_call: TRBV5-1
cdr3_nt: TGTGCCAGCACCTGGGGGGGGCGTCAGCGGACCCGCACAGATACGCAGTATTTT; cdr3_aa: CASTWGGRQRTRTDTQYF; j_call: TRBJ2-3; d_call: NA; clone_size: NA; v_call: TRBV11-2
cdr3_nt: TGTGCCAGCACTATTAGCGGGGGGGCGCGAGAGACCCAGTACTTC; cdr3_aa: CASTISGGARETQYF; j_call: TRBJ2-5; d_call: TRBD2; clone_size: few; v_call: TRBV6-5
cdr3_nt: TGTGCCAGCAGCTTAGAGAGGTCATCTAGGGAGACCCAGTACTTC; cdr3_aa: CASSLERSSRETQYF; j_call: TRBJ2-5; d_call: NA; clone_size: NA; v_call: TRBV7-9
cdr3_nt: TGCAGTGCTAGACCCCGGGACAGGGACACAGATACGCAGTATTTT; cdr3_aa: CSARPRDRDTDTQYF; j_call: TRBJ2-3; d_call: TRBD1; clone_size: many; v_call: TRBV20-1
cdr3_nt: TGTGCCAGCAGGGAGACCGGGGCCCGCACAGATACGCAGTATTTT; cdr3_aa: CASRETGARTDTQYF; j_call: TRBJ2-3; d_call: NA; clone_size: few; v_call: TRBV2
cdr3_nt: TGTGCCAGCAGCTTAGACCTAAGGACAGGATTTGTCAAAAAGAACTATGGCTACACCTTC; cdr3_aa: CASSLDLRTGFVKKNYGYTF; j_call: TRBJ1-2; d_call: TRBD1; clone_size: many; v_call: TRBV11-2
cdr3_nt: TGCGCCACCAAAAGGCATACGGAATTAAACACAGATACGCAGTATTTT; cdr3_aa: CATKRHTELNTDTQYF; j_call: TRBJ2-3; d_call: NA; clone_size: many; v_call: TRBV5-1
cdr3_nt: TGCAGCGTTGAAGGGGTAGAAGATACGCAGTATTTT; cdr3_aa: CSVEGVEDTQYF; j_call: TRBJ2-3; d_call: NA; clone_size: NA; v_call: TRBV29-1
cdr3_nt: TGTGCCAGCAGTTTGTATGAAAATCAGCCCCAGCATTTT; cdr3_aa: CASSLYENQPQHF; j_call: TRBJ1-5; d_call: NA; clone_size: few; v_call: TRBV6-5
cdr3_nt: TGTGCCAGCAGGGAAGGACAGATCTCTGGAAACACCATATATTTT; cdr3_aa: CASREGQISGNTIYF; j_call: TRBJ1-3; d_call: NA; clone_size: few; v_call: TRBV12-3/TRBV12-4
cdr3_nt: TGTGCCAGCAGCTTAGGACGGCCTTATAATTCACCCCTCCACTTT; cdr3_aa: CASSLGRPYNSPLHF; j_call: TRBJ1-6; d_call: NA; clone_size: many; v_call: TRBV7-9
cdr3_nt: TGTGCCAGCAGTTTAACCGGCCCGGGTGGGGCGGCTTTCTTT; cdr3_aa: CASSLTGPGGAAFF; j_call: TRBJ1-1; d_call: NA; clone_size: once; v_call: TRBV12-3/TRBV12-4
cdr3_nt: TGTGCCAGCAGTTTAGGTTGGGCTAGCGGTACCACAGATACGCAGTATTTT; cdr3_aa: CASSLGWASGTTDTQYF; j_call: TRBJ2-3; d_call: TRBD2; clone_size: NA; v_call: TRBV6-5
cdr3_nt: TGTGCTAGTGGTTTGGTACCCGAACGCCCGAATAACACTGAAGCTTTCTTT; cdr3_aa: CASGLVPERPNNTEAFF; j_call: TRBJ1-1; d_call: NA; clone_size: NA; v_call: TRBV12-5
cdr3_nt: TGTGCCTGGAGCCTAGAGGTAGCGGGGAGCACAGATACGCAGTATTTT; cdr3_aa: CAWSLEVAGSTDTQYF; j_call: TRBJ2-3; d_call: TRBD2; clone_size: few; v_call: TRBV30
cdr3_nt: TGTGCCAGCTCACCGACAAGTATGAACACTGAAGCTTTCTTT; cdr3_aa: CASSPTSMNTEAFF; j_call: TRBJ1-1; d_call: NA; clone_size: many; v_call: TRBV18
cdr3_nt: TGTGCCAGCACCCTAGTGGGTCAGCCCCAGCATTTT; cdr3_aa: CASTLVGQPQHF; j_call: TRBJ1-5; d_call: NA; clone_size: few; v_call: TRBV28
cdr3_nt: TGCGCCAGCAGCTTGGTACTAGCGGGAGTACAGGAGCAGTACTTC; cdr3_aa: CASSLVLAGVQEQYF; j_call: TRBJ2-7; d_call: TRBD2; clone_size: NA; v_call: TRBV5-1
cdr3_nt: TGTGCCAGCAGCGTAGCGGCCGATGAGCAGTTCTTC; cdr3_aa: CASSVAADEQFF; j_call: TRBJ2-1; d_call: NA; clone_size: few; v_call: TRBV9
cdr3_nt: TGTGCCATCAGTGATATCGGTGAGCAGTTCTTC; cdr3_aa: CAISDIGEQFF; j_call: TRBJ2-1; d_call: NA; clone_size: NA; v_call: TRBV10-3
cdr3_nt: TGTGCCAGCAGTTACACGGACCTGGGGCTAACTGAAGCTTTCTTT; cdr3_aa: CASSYTDLGLTEAFF; j_call: TRBJ1-1; d_call: NA; clone_size: many; v_call: TRBV6-5
cdr3_nt: TGTGCCAGCAGTTCCTCGGCAGCAAGCACAGATACGCAGTATTTT; cdr3_aa: CASSSSAASTDTQYF; j_call: TRBJ2-3; d_call: NA; clone_size: NA; v_call: TRBV28
cdr3_nt: TGCAGCGTCGCTACAGGGTTCGATAATTCACCCCTCCACTTT; cdr3_aa: CSVATGFDNSPLHF; j_call: TRBJ1-6; d_call: NA; clone_size: many; v_call: TRBV29-1
cdr3_nt: TGTGCCAGCAGCCAAGGTACACTACGGCGCGACCATACGCAGTATTTT; cdr3_aa: CASSQGTLRRDHTQYF; j_call: TRBJ2-3; d_call: NA; clone_size: few; v_call: TRBV14
cdr3_nt: TGTGCCAGCAGACCGACAGGGGTCACTGAAGCTTTCTTT; cdr3_aa: CASRPTGVTEAFF; j_call: TRBJ1-1; d_call: TRBD1; clone_size: many; v_call: TRBV7-8
cdr3_nt: TGCAGTGCTAGCGCTAGCGGGGGGGCCTACGAGCAGTACTTC; cdr3_aa: CSASASGGAYEQYF; j_call: TRBJ2-7; d_call: TRBD2; clone_size: NA; v_call: TRBV20-1
cdr3_nt: TGTGCCAGCAGCGGGGGGACAGTTGGAATCACTGAAGCTTTCTTT; cdr3_aa: CASSGGTVGITEAFF; j_call: TRBJ1-1; d_call: TRBD1; clone_size: NA; v_call: TRBV9
cdr3_nt: TGTGCCAGCAGTTTAGCGGGAGAGGGCCATAAAGGCTACACCTTC; cdr3_aa: CASSLAGEGHKGYTF; j_call: TRBJ1-2; d_call: NA; clone_size: many; v_call: TRBV12-3/TRBV12-4
cdr3_nt: TGTGCCAGCAGTCAACAGGACAGGCAACCAGATACGCAGTATTTT; cdr3_aa: CASSQQDRQPDTQYF; j_call: TRBJ2-3; d_call: TRBD1; clone_size: few; v_call: TRBV12-3/TRBV12-4
cdr3_nt: TGTGCCAGCAGTTTGGTGGTAGGGCCCGGGCAGCCCCAGCATTTT; cdr3_aa: CASSLVVGPGQPQHF; j_call: TRBJ1-5; d_call: NA; clone_size: many; v_call: TRBV12-3/TRBV12-4
cdr3_nt: TGTGCCAGCAGAACGACCGACAATGAGCAGTTCTTC; cdr3_aa: CASRTTDNEQFF; j_call: TRBJ2-1; d_call: NA; clone_size: few; v_call: TRBV2
cdr3_nt: TGTGCCAGCAGCCCAGGACTAGCGGATAGCACAGATACGCAGTATTTT; cdr3_aa: CASSPGLADSTDTQYF; j_call: TRBJ2-3; d_call: TRBD2; clone_size: few; v_call: TRBV11-3
cdr3_nt: TGTGCCAGTAAAGCCCTGATCGGTGGAGTGAATCAGCCCCAGCATTTT; cdr3_aa: CASKALIGGVNQPQHF; j_call: TRBJ1-5; d_call: NA; clone_size: NA; v_call: TRBV19
cdr3_nt: TGTGCCAGTAGTCCCTACATGAACACTGAAGCTTTCTTT; cdr3_aa: CASSPYMNTEAFF; j_call: TRBJ1-1; d_call: NA; clone_size: few; v_call: TRBV19
cdr3_nt: TGTGCCAGCAGGGACGTCAGTGAAGCTTTCTTT; cdr3_aa: CASRDVSEAFF; j_call: TRBJ1-1; d_call: NA; clone_size: few; v_call: TRBV6-2/TRBV6-3
cdr3_nt: TGCAGCGTTGGGAGGAAAAGGGGCTCGTCCTACGAGCAGTACTTC; cdr3_aa: CSVGRKRGSSYEQYF; j_call: TRBJ2-7; d_call: NA; clone_size: NA; v_call: TRBV29-1
cdr3_nt: TGTGCCAGCTCACCTAATCGACAGGGAAGGGGCACAGATACGCAGTATTTT; cdr3_aa: CASSPNRQGRGTDTQYF; j_call: TRBJ2-3; d_call: TRBD1; clone_size: many; v_call: TRBV18
cdr3_nt: TGTGCCAGCAGCTTTTCAAGGAACACTGAAGCTTTCTTT; cdr3_aa: CASSFSRNTEAFF; j_call: TRBJ1-1; d_call: NA; clone_size: many; v_call: TRBV7-9
cdr3_nt: TGTGCCAGCAGCTCGGCCGGGGCAGACACTGAAGCTTTCTTT; cdr3_aa: CASSSAGADTEAFF; j_call: TRBJ1-1; d_call: NA; clone_size: few; v_call: TRBV5-5
cdr3_nt: TGTGCCAGCAGTACCCTTCAGACGGGATCCTCCTACGAGCAGTACTTC; cdr3_aa: CASSTLQTGSSYEQYF; j_call: TRBJ2-7; d_call: NA; clone_size: NA; v_call: TRBV6-5
cdr3_nt: TGTGCCACCAGTGATCCGGGGACTAGCGGGAGGAATGAGCAGTTCTTC; cdr3_aa: CATSDPGTSGRNEQFF; j_call: TRBJ2-1; d_call: TRBD2; clone_size: NA; v_call: TRBV24-1
cdr3_nt: TGTGCCAGCAGCCGATACCGCACCGGGACTAATAACAATGAGCAGTTCTTC; cdr3_aa: CASSRYRTGTNNNEQFF; j_call: TRBJ2-1; d_call: TRBD2; clone_size: few; v_call: TRBV27
cdr3_nt: TGTGCCAGTAAGGGACAGGGGAACACCGGGGAGCTGTTTTTT; cdr3_aa: CASKGQGNTGELFF; j_call: TRBJ2-2; d_call: TRBD1; clone_size: few; v_call: TRBV28
cdr3_nt: TGCAGTGCTAGCCGGGAGGGAGGTCAGCCCCAGCATTTT; cdr3_aa: CSASREGGQPQHF; j_call: TRBJ1-5; d_call: NA; clone_size: NA; v_call: TRBV20-1
cdr3_nt: TGTGCCAGCAGTGCAAGGCGGTCCGGGGAGCTGTTTTTT; cdr3_aa: CASSARRSGELFF; j_call: TRBJ2-2; d_call: NA; clone_size: NA; v_call: TRBV27
cdr3_nt: TGCGCCAGCAGCTCTACTAGCGGGAGGACCGGAGGGGAGCAGTACTTC; cdr3_aa: CASSSTSGRTGGEQYF; j_call: TRBJ2-7; d_call: TRBD2; clone_size: many; v_call: TRBV5-1
cdr3_nt: TGTGCCAGCAGCTTAGGGGGGGGGTTAGGGTACACTGAAGCTTTCTTT; cdr3_aa: CASSLGGGLGYTEAFF; j_call: TRBJ1-1; d_call: NA; clone_size: many; v_call: TRBV11-2
cdr3_nt: TGTGCCAGCAGCATTTCCGGGACAGACTTTATAGATACGCAGTATTTT; cdr3_aa: CASSISGTDFIDTQYF; j_call: TRBJ2-3; d_call: TRBD1; clone_size: NA; v_call: TRBV5-4
cdr3_nt: TGTGCCAGCAGTACCGCCAGGGGTGCGGTTAGGGAAAAACTGTTTTTT; cdr3_aa: CASSTARGAVREKLFF; j_call: TRBJ1-4; d_call: NA; clone_size: NA; v_call: TRBV27